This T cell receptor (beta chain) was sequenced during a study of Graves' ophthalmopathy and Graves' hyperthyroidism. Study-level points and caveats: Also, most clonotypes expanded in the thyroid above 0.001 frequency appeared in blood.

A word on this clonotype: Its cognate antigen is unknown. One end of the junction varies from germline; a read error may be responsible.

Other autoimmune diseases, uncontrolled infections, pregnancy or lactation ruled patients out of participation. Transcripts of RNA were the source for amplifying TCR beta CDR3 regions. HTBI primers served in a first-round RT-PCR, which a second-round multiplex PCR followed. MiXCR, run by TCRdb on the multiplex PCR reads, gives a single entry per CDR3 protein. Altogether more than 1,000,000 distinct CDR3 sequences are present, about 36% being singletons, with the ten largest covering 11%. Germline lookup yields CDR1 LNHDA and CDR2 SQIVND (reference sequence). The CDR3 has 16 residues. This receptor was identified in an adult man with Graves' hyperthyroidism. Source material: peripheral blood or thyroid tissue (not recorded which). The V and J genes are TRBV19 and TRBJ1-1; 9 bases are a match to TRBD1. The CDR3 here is CACTPGTGIVNTEAFF. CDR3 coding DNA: TGTGCCTGTACCCCCGGGACAGGGATCGTGAACACTGAGGCTTTCTTT. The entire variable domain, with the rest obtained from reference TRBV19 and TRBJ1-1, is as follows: DGGITQSPKYLFRKEGQNVTLSCEQNLNHDAMYWYRQDPGQGLRLIYYSQIVNDFQKGDIAEGYSVSREKKESFPLTVTSAQKNPTAFYLCACTPGTGIVNTEAFFGQGTRLTVV.